The entry that follows covers one TCR beta chain sequence. What it recognizes is unknown. Sequencing was performed with immunoSEQ multiplex PCR; in TCRdb, only in-frame clones are kept and a portion is missing. The sample shows approximately 80,000 clones, approximately 85% of them seen only once. The data originate from a study of T cell responses to AZD1222 COVID-19 vaccine. Study conclusions and caveats: Spike-specific TCR breadth rose after two AZD1222 doses, and depth rose as well. Donors were mostly white British, more females; clonal diversity possibly underestimated.

Germline V gene sequence: CDR1 LNHNV, CDR2 YYDKDF (reference sequence). The CDR3 is 15 amino acids. The V and J ends lost 3 bases and 4 bases, in that order; junction bases with no gene match: 3. Analysis merged second doses at about 4 or about 12 weeks. The material was peripheral blood, obtained 28 days after the second AZD1222 dose. The clonotype originates from an adult who received the AZD1222 COVID-19 vaccine. V usage is TRBV15 and J usage is TRBJ1-3, with TRBD1 matching 10 bases. CDR3 DNA sequence: TGTGCCACCAGCAGCGACAGGGGGCTCGGAAACACCATATATTTT. Translating gives CATSSDRGLGNTIYF. Full variable domain (remainder filled in from reference TRBV15 and TRBJ1-3): DAMVIQNPRYQVTQFGKPVTLSCSQTLNHNVMYWYQQKSSQAPKLLFHYYDKDFNNEADTPDNFQSRRPNTSFCFLDIRSPGLGDTAMYLCATSSDRGLGNTIYFGEGSWLTVV.